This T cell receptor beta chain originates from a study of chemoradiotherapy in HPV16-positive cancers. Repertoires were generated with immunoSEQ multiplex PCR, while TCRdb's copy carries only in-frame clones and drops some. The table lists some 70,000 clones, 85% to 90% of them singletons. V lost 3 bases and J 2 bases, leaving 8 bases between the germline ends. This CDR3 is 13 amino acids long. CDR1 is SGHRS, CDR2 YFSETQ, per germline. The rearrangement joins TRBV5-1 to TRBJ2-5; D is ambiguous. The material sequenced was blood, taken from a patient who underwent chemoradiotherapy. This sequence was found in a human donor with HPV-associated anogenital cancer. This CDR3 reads CASSYISQETQYF. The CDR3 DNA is TGCGCCAGCAGCTATATCAGTCAAGAGACCCAGTACTTC.